A selection of T cell receptor beta chains follows, all from one sample in a study of blood T cell repertoires in COVID-19. TCRdb's copy holds only in-frame clones and misses some; the assay was immunoSEQ multiplex PCR. The repertoire holds about 170,000 clones, with about 80% as singletons. The material sequenced was peripheral blood. The receptors originated from a man aged 65 to 85 with active or convalescent COVID-19. Both conserved end residues are part of each CDR3. The D gene is left open where the match is weak. For some rows the clone size is stated as once, few or many, or as a class when expanded; others skip it.

v_gene: TRBV13; abundance: NA; d_gene: NA; len: 16; j_gene: TRBJ1-2; CDR3nt: TGTGCCAGCAGCCCCCGGGGCAGGGGAATGATCTATGGCTACACCTTC; CDR3aa: CASSPRGRGMIYGYTF
v_gene: TRBV30; abundance: NA; d_gene: TRBD1; len: 17; j_gene: TRBJ1-1; CDR3nt: TGTGCCTGGAGTCGAGGTGGGACAGGGGTGCTGCGCACTGAAGCTTTCTTT; CDR3aa: CAWSRGGTGVLRTEAFF
v_gene: TRBV5-1; abundance: NA; d_gene: TRBD1; len: 15; j_gene: TRBJ2-7; CDR3nt: TGCGCCAGCAGCTTGGGGGGACAGGGTGGGTACGAGCAGTACTTC; CDR3aa: CASSLGGQGGYEQYF
v_gene: TRBV28; abundance: NA; d_gene: NA; len: 16; j_gene: TRBJ1-4; CDR3nt: TGTGCCAGCAGTCCAGCTGGGGGGGGGAAGTCTGAAAAACTGTTTTTT; CDR3aa: CASSPAGGGKSEKLFF
v_gene: TRBV19; abundance: NA; d_gene: TRBD2; len: 15; j_gene: TRBJ2-7; CDR3nt: TGTGCCAGTAGTATACACGCGGGACTAGCGGACGAGCAGTACTTC; CDR3aa: CASSIHAGLADEQYF
v_gene: TRBV28; abundance: NA; d_gene: TRBD1; len: 18; j_gene: TRBJ1-2; CDR3nt: TGTGCCAGCAGTTTAGGGGCCGCTACTCCGGGACAGCACAGTGGCTACACCTTC; CDR3aa: CASSLGAATPGQHSGYTF
v_gene: TRBV4-3; abundance: once; d_gene: TRBD1; len: 15; j_gene: TRBJ1-2; CDR3nt: TGCGCCAGCAGCCAGGGGACAGTGTATAACTATGGCTACACCTTC; CDR3aa: CASSQGTVYNYGYTF
v_gene: TRBV5-1; abundance: once; d_gene: TRBD2; len: 18; j_gene: TRBJ2-5; CDR3nt: TGCGCCAGCAGCTTGGAGGGGCTAGCGGGAACCCTTGGGGAGACCCAGTACTTC; CDR3aa: CASSLEGLAGTLGETQYF
v_gene: TRBV20-1; abundance: NA; d_gene: NA; len: 11; j_gene: TRBJ1-1; CDR3nt: TGCAGTGCTCTCAGACAGCTCGAAGCTTTCTTT; CDR3aa: CSALRQLEAFF
v_gene: TRBV19; abundance: NA; d_gene: NA; len: 17; j_gene: TRBJ2-1; CDR3nt: TGTGCCAGTACCCATAGGAGGGAGCGGGCATCCTACAATGAGCAGTTCTTC; CDR3aa: CASTHRRERASYNEQFF
v_gene: TRBV27; abundance: NA; d_gene: NA; len: 14; j_gene: TRBJ2-1; CDR3nt: TGTGCCAGCAGTTTGGGTGGGACTGTCAATGAGCAGTTCTTC; CDR3aa: CASSLGGTVNEQFF
v_gene: TRBV19; abundance: NA; d_gene: TRBD1; len: 15; j_gene: TRBJ2-2; CDR3nt: TGTGCCAGTAGTGTAGGACAGGGGCGAACCGGGGAGCTGTTTTTT; CDR3aa: CASSVGQGRTGELFF
v_gene: TRBV11-3; abundance: once; d_gene: NA; len: 14; j_gene: TRBJ1-2; CDR3nt: TGTGCCAGCAGCTTAGTCCGGGTTCCCTATGGCTACACCTTC; CDR3aa: CASSLVRVPYGYTF
v_gene: TRBV3-1/TRBV3-2; abundance: few; d_gene: NA; len: 15; j_gene: TRBJ1-1; CDR3nt: TGTGCCAGCAGCCAAGGCGGGGGGGTGAACACTGAAGCTTTCTTT; CDR3aa: CASSQGGGVNTEAFF
v_gene: TRBV5-1; abundance: once; d_gene: NA; len: 13; j_gene: TRBJ1-2; CDR3nt: TGCGCCAGCAGCTTGGTATCGGGCTATGGCTACACCTTC; CDR3aa: CASSLVSGYGYTF
v_gene: TRBV6-1; abundance: NA; d_gene: NA; len: 15; j_gene: TRBJ1-6; CDR3nt: TGTGCCAGCAGTGAAGTCCACGGGAGGAATTCACCCCTCCACTTT; CDR3aa: CASSEVHGRNSPLHF
v_gene: TRBV6-5; abundance: NA; d_gene: NA; len: 14; j_gene: TRBJ2-6; CDR3nt: TGTGCCGCCGGTCGCAACTCTGGGGCCAACGTCCTGACTTTC; CDR3aa: CAAGRNSGANVLTF
v_gene: TRBV19; abundance: NA; d_gene: TRBD2; len: 14; j_gene: TRBJ2-5; CDR3nt: TGTGCCAGTAGTTCGGGACTAGCGGGAGAGACCCAGTACTTC; CDR3aa: CASSSGLAGETQYF
v_gene: TRBV10-3; abundance: NA; d_gene: TRBD1; len: 17; j_gene: TRBJ1-1; CDR3nt: TGTGCCATCAGTGGGAACGTCGGACAGGCGAGGAACACTGAAGCTTTCTTT; CDR3aa: CAISGNVGQARNTEAFF
v_gene: TRBV18; abundance: NA; d_gene: TRBD1; len: 14; j_gene: TRBJ2-7; CDR3nt: TGTGCCAGCTCACTGAGGACAGGGAACTACGAGCAGTACTTC; CDR3aa: CASSLRTGNYEQYF
v_gene: TRBV29-1; abundance: NA; d_gene: TRBD1; len: 15; j_gene: TRBJ1-5; CDR3nt: TGCAGCGTGGGGGGGACAGGGCTATTCAATCAGCCCCAGCATTTT; CDR3aa: CSVGGTGLFNQPQHF
v_gene: TRBV18; abundance: NA; d_gene: NA; len: 16; j_gene: TRBJ2-1; CDR3nt: TGTGCCAGCTCACCATTTCGTAGAGACAACGTAGGTGAGCAGTTCTTC; CDR3aa: CASSPFRRDNVGEQFF
v_gene: TRBV3-1/TRBV3-2; abundance: NA; d_gene: NA; len: 12; j_gene: TRBJ1-1; CDR3nt: TGTGCCAGCAGCCGGACAGACACTGAAGCTTTCTTT; CDR3aa: CASSRTDTEAFF
v_gene: TRBV5-1; abundance: NA; d_gene: NA; len: 14; j_gene: TRBJ1-1; CDR3nt: TGCGCCAGCAGCTTGGGAGGAGGGGAGGAGGAAGCTTTCTTT; CDR3aa: CASSLGGGEEEAFF
v_gene: TRBV3-1/TRBV3-2; abundance: NA; d_gene: NA; len: 13; j_gene: TRBJ2-2; CDR3nt: TGTGCCAGCAACAGGGAGAACACCGGGGAGCTGTTTTTT; CDR3aa: CASNRENTGELFF
v_gene: TRBV5-1; abundance: few; d_gene: NA; len: 16; j_gene: TRBJ2-3; CDR3nt: TGCGCCAGCAGTAATGTGGAGGGACGTGGCGAGGCTACGCAGTATTTT; CDR3aa: CASSNVEGRGEATQYF
v_gene: TRBV7-2; abundance: NA; d_gene: NA; len: 15; j_gene: TRBJ2-3; CDR3nt: TGTGCCAGCAGCTTAGATGGGCGCCTCACAGATACGCAGTATTTT; CDR3aa: CASSLDGRLTDTQYF
v_gene: TRBV18; abundance: few; d_gene: TRBD2; len: 13; j_gene: TRBJ2-1; CDR3nt: TGTGCCAGCTCACCCCGACTAGCCCATGAGCAGTTCTTC; CDR3aa: CASSPRLAHEQFF
v_gene: TRBV9; abundance: NA; d_gene: NA; len: 17; j_gene: TRBJ2-4; CDR3nt: TGTGCCAGCAGCCCCCTCCCCCAATCTATAGCCAAAAACATTCAGTACTTC; CDR3aa: CASSPLPQSIAKNIQYF
v_gene: TRBV28; abundance: NA; d_gene: NA; len: 15; j_gene: TRBJ1-1; CDR3nt: TGTGCCAGCAGCCGGGGGTCGGGACTGAACACTGAAGCTTTCTTT; CDR3aa: CASSRGSGLNTEAFF
v_gene: TRBV7-9; abundance: NA; d_gene: NA; len: 14; j_gene: TRBJ1-1; CDR3nt: TGTGCCAGCAACCCTGACGGGTACGGCACTGAAGCTTTCTTT; CDR3aa: CASNPDGYGTEAFF
v_gene: TRBV24-1; abundance: NA; d_gene: NA; len: 17; j_gene: TRBJ2-1; CDR3nt: TGTGCCACCAGTGAACGAGCGGCCCCGAGCTCCTACAATGAGCAGTTCTTC; CDR3aa: CATSERAAPSSYNEQFF
v_gene: TRBV6-5; abundance: NA; d_gene: NA; len: 15; j_gene: TRBJ2-5; CDR3nt: TGTGCCAGCAGTTACTCGAACAGATTCAGGGGGACCCAGTACTTC; CDR3aa: CASSYSNRFRGTQYF
v_gene: TRBV18; abundance: NA; d_gene: TRBD2; len: 14; j_gene: TRBJ2-1; CDR3nt: TGTGCCAGCGCAGCCGGGACTAGATCCGATGAGCAGTTCTTC; CDR3aa: CASAAGTRSDEQFF
v_gene: TRBV4-1; abundance: NA; d_gene: TRBD1; len: 14; j_gene: TRBJ1-1; CDR3nt: TGCGCCAGCAGCCAAGGGACAGGGCTTACTGAAGCTTTCTTT; CDR3aa: CASSQGTGLTEAFF
v_gene: TRBV2; abundance: few; d_gene: NA; len: 17; j_gene: TRBJ2-5; CDR3nt: TGTGCCAGCAGTGAAACTCTAGCTAAGTACGGAAAAGAGACCCAGTACTTC; CDR3aa: CASSETLAKYGKETQYF
v_gene: TRBV18; abundance: NA; d_gene: TRBD1; len: 17; j_gene: TRBJ1-1; CDR3nt: TGTGCCAGCTCACCACGTCCCGGGACAGGGTTGAACACTGAAGCTTTCTTT; CDR3aa: CASSPRPGTGLNTEAFF
v_gene: TRBV5-4; abundance: NA; d_gene: NA; len: 15; j_gene: TRBJ1-5; CDR3nt: TGTGCCAGCAGCTTGGGGGGCAGTACAAATCAGCCCCAGCATTTT; CDR3aa: CASSLGGSTNQPQHF
v_gene: TRBV7-8; abundance: NA; d_gene: NA; len: 13; j_gene: TRBJ2-5; CDR3nt: TGTGCCAGCAGCTTAGGAGGGAGGGAGACCCAGTACTTC; CDR3aa: CASSLGGRETQYF
v_gene: TRBV18; abundance: NA; d_gene: TRBD1; len: 14; j_gene: TRBJ1-5; CDR3nt: TGTGCCAGCTCAGAGGGACAGAGCAATCAGCCCCAGCATTTT; CDR3aa: CASSEGQSNQPQHF
v_gene: TRBV5-8; abundance: NA; d_gene: NA; len: 17; j_gene: TRBJ1-5; CDR3nt: TGTGCCAGCAGCTTGGAAGCGGTTTGGGTTAGCAATCAGCCCCAGCATTTT; CDR3aa: CASSLEAVWVSNQPQHF
v_gene: TRBV7-2; abundance: NA; d_gene: TRBD2; len: 14; j_gene: TRBJ2-1; CDR3nt: TGTGCCAGCAGCCCGGGACTAGAGAGGAATGAGCAGTTCTTC; CDR3aa: CASSPGLERNEQFF
v_gene: TRBV25-1; abundance: NA; d_gene: TRBD1; len: 16; j_gene: TRBJ1-4; CDR3nt: TGTGCCAGCAGTGAATTGGGACAGGGGGCGGGTGAAAAACTGTTTTTT; CDR3aa: CASSELGQGAGEKLFF
v_gene: TRBV9; abundance: NA; d_gene: TRBD1; len: 16; j_gene: TRBJ2-2; CDR3nt: TGTGCCAGCAGCCCTGGGGACAGGTCGGGCACCGGGGAGCTGTTTTTT; CDR3aa: CASSPGDRSGTGELFF
v_gene: TRBV5-1; abundance: NA; d_gene: TRBD1; len: 16; j_gene: TRBJ2-2; CDR3nt: TGCGCCAGCAGCTTGCCTCACTGGACAGGGCAACCAGAGCTGTTTTTT; CDR3aa: CASSLPHWTGQPELFF
v_gene: TRBV27; abundance: NA; d_gene: NA; len: 14; j_gene: TRBJ1-1; CDR3nt: TGTGCCAGCAGTTTGGGCCTTGCGAACACTGAAGCTTTCTTT; CDR3aa: CASSLGLANTEAFF
v_gene: TRBV2; abundance: NA; d_gene: NA; len: 16; j_gene: TRBJ2-7; CDR3nt: TGTGCCAGCAAACCGTTTTTAACAGCCTTAACCTACGAGCAGTACTTC; CDR3aa: CASKPFLTALTYEQYF
v_gene: TRBV2; abundance: NA; d_gene: NA; len: 11; j_gene: TRBJ2-1; CDR3nt: TGTGCCAGCAGTTACTACAATGAGCAGTTCTTC; CDR3aa: CASSYYNEQFF
v_gene: TRBV29-1; abundance: NA; d_gene: TRBD1; len: 14; j_gene: TRBJ1-1; CDR3nt: TGCAGCGTTGACTTGGGACAGGGGGGCACTGAAGCTTTCTTT; CDR3aa: CSVDLGQGGTEAFF
v_gene: TRBV19; abundance: NA; d_gene: TRBD1; len: 13; j_gene: TRBJ1-1; CDR3nt: TGTGCCAGTAGACGACAGGGCGACACTGAAGCTTTCTTT; CDR3aa: CASRRQGDTEAFF
v_gene: TRBV28; abundance: NA; d_gene: NA; len: 16; j_gene: TRBJ1-2; CDR3nt: TGTGCCAGCAGTTTAGGGGAGGGCGGTGGGCTTCGGGGCTACACCTTC; CDR3aa: CASSLGEGGGLRGYTF
v_gene: TRBV6-2/TRBV6-3; abundance: NA; d_gene: TRBD1; len: 14; j_gene: TRBJ1-2; CDR3nt: TGTGCCAGCAGTTACCAGGGGGCTACATATGGCTACACCTTC; CDR3aa: CASSYQGATYGYTF
v_gene: TRBV7-2; abundance: NA; d_gene: NA; len: 15; j_gene: TRBJ1-5; CDR3nt: TGTGCCAGCAGCTTAAAGCACAGTTACAATCAGCCCCAGCATTTT; CDR3aa: CASSLKHSYNQPQHF